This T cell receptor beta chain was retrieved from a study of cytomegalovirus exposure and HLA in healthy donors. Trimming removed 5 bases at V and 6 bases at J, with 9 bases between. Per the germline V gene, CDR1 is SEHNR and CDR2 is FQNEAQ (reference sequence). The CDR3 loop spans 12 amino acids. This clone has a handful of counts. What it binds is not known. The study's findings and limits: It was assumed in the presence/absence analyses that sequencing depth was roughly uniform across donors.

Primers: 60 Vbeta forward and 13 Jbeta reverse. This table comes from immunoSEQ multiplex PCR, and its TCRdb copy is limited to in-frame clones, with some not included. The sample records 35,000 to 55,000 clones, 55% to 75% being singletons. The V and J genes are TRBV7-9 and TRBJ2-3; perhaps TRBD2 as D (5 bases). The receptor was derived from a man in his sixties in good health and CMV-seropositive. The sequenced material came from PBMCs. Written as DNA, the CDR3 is TGTGCCAGCAGCCCAAAGCGGGATACGCAGTATTTT. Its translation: CASSPKRDTQYF.